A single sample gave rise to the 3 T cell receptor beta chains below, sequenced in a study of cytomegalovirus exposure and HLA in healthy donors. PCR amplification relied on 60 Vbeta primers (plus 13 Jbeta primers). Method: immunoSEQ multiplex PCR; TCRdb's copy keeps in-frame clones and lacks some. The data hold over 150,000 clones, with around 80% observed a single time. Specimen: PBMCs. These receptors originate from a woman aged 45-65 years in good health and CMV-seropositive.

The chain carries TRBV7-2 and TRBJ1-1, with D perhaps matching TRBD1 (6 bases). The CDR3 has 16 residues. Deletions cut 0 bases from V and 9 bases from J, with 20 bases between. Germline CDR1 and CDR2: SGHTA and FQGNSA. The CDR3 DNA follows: TGTGCCAGCAGCTTAGCGGGGTTGGGCGGGGGACATAAAGCTTTCTTT. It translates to CASSLAGLGGGHKAFF.

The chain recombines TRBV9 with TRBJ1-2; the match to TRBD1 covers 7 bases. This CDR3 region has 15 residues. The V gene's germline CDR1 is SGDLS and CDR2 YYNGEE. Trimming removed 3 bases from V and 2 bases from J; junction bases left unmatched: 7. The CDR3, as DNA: TGTGCCAGCAGCGCCACCCTACAGGGGAACTATGGCTACACCTTC. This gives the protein CASSATLQGNYGYTF.

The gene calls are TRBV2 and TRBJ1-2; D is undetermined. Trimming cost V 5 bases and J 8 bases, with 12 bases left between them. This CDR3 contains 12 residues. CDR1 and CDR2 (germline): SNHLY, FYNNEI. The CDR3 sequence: CASSPSPGGYTF. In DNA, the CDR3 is TGTGCCAGCAGTCCGTCCCCGGGAGGCTACACCTTC.